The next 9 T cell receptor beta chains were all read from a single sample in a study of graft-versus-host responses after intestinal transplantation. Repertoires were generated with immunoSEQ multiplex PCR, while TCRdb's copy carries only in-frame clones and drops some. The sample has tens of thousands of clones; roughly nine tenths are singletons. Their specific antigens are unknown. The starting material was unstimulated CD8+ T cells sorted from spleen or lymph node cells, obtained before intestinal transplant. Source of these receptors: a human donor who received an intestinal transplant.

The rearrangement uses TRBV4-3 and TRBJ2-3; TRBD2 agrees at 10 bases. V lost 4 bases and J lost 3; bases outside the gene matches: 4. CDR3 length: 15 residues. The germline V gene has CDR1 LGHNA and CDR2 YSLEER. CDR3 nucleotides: TGCGCCAGCAGCCCATGGACTAGCGGAACAGATACGCAGTATTTT. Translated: CASSPWTSGTDTQYF.

The CDR3 region is CASSGTSGRVHEQYF. The CDR3 DNA is TGTGCCAGCAGCGGGACTAGCGGGAGGGTACACGAGCAGTACTTC. The V call is TRBV5-5, the J call TRBJ2-7, with TRBD2 matching over 16 bases. V trimming: 4 bases; J trimming: 5 bases; junction bases outside the gene matches: 3. The length of the CDR3 is 15 residues. The V gene's germline CDR1 is SGHKS and CDR2 YYEKEE (reference sequence).

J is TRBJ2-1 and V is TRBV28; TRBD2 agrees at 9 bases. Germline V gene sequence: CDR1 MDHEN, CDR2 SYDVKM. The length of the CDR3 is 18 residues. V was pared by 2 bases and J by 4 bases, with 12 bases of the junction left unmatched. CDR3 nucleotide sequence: TGTGCCAGCAGTTTAGCACTGACCAGACTAGCGGAATACAATGAGCAGTTCTTC. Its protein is CASSLALTRLAEYNEQFF.

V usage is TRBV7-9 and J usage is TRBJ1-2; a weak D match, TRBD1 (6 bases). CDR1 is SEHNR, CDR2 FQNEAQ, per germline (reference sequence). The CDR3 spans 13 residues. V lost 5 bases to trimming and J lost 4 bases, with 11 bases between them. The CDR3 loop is CASSAGQSYGYTF. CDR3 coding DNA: TGTGCCAGCAGCGCCGGACAGAGCTATGGCTACACCTTC.

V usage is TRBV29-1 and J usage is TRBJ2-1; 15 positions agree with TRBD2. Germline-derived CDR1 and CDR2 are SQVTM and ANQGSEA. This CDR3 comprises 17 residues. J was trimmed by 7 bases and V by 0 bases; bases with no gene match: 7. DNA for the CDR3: TGCAGCGTTGAAGATCCCGGACTAGCGGGAGGGCCTAATGAGCAGTTCTTC. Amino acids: CSVEDPGLAGGPNEQFF.

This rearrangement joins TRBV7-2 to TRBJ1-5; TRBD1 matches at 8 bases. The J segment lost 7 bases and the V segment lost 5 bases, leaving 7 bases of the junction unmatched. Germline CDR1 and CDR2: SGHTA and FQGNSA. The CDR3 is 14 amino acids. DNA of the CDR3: TGTGCCAGCAGCCCCGGACAGGGAAAGCAGCCCCAGCATTTT. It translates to CASSPGQGKQPQHF.

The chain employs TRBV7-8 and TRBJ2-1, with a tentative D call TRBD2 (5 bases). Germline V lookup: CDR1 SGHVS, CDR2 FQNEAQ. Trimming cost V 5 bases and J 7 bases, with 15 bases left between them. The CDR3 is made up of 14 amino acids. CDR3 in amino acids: CASSPRASRNEQFF. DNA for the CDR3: TGTGCCAGCAGCCCCCGGGCTAGCCGGAATGAGCAGTTCTTC.

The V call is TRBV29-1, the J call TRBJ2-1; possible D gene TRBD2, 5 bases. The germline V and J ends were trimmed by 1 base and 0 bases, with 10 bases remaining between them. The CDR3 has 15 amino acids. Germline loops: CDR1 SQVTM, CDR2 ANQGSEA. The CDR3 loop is CSVEGPGSSYNEQFF. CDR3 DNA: TGCAGCGTTGAAGGGCCGGGAAGCTCCTACAATGAGCAGTTCTTC.

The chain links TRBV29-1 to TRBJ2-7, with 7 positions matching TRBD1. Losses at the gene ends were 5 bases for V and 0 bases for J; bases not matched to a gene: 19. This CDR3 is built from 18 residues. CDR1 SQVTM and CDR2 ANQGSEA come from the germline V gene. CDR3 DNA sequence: TGCAGCGTTCATACTCCACCAAATAGGGGGCTCTCCTCCTACGAGCAGTACTTC. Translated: CSVHTPPNRGLSSYEQYF.